The rows below give T cell receptor beta chains drawn from one sample of a study of T cell responses to AZD1222 COVID-19 vaccine. TCRdb's table, derived via immunoSEQ multiplex PCR, lists solely in-frame clones and lacks some. This sample has fewer than 110,000 clones, with 91% found just once. The specimen was peripheral blood, collected on day 0 of AZD1222 vaccination. The source is an adult in good health. Both conserved end residues are part of each CDR3. A D gene is named only where the DNA matches it firmly. Only some rows state a clone size, as once, few, many or a class for expanded clones.

cdr3_length	clone_size	v_call	j_call	d_call	cdr3_aa	cdr3_nt
15	NA	TRBV28	TRBJ2-5	TRBD2	CASSLEGGLGETQYF	TGTGCCAGCAGTCTGGAAGGGGGACTAGGAGAGACCCAGTACTTC
15	NA	TRBV11-3	TRBJ2-1	TRBD2	CASSLTSGIYNEQFF	TGTGCCAGCAGCTTGACTAGCGGGATCTACAATGAGCAGTTCTTC
14	NA	TRBV18	TRBJ2-7	NA	CASSPPGHPYEQYF	TGTGCCAGCTCACCACCAGGGCACCCCTACGAGCAGTACTTC
17	NA	TRBV7-9	TRBJ2-3	NA	CASSLASSPHRTDTQYF	TGTGCCAGCAGCTTAGCCAGTTCCCCCCACCGCACAGATACGCAGTATTTT
13	NA	TRBV27	TRBJ1-1	NA	CASRDTLVTEAFF	TGTGCCAGTCGGGATACCCTAGTCACTGAAGCTTTCTTT
15	NA	TRBV6-5	TRBJ1-6	TRBD1	CASSYGTGNNSPLHF	TGTGCCAGCAGTTACGGGACAGGGAACAATTCACCCCTCCACTTT
14	NA	TRBV3-1/TRBV3-2	TRBJ1-2	NA	CASSLRARRYGYTF	TGTGCCAGCAGCCTCAGGGCGCGGAGATATGGCTACACCTTC
12	NA	TRBV18	TRBJ2-7	NA	CASSSQEYEQYF	TGTGCCAGCTCATCCCAGGAATACGAGCAGTACTTC
14	NA	TRBV7-6	TRBJ1-2	TRBD1	CASSPGQGAYGYTF	TGTGCCAGCAGCCCGGGACAGGGGGCCTATGGCTACACCTTC
13	NA	TRBV7-2	TRBJ1-2	NA	CASSSYFGQGYTF	TGTGCCAGCAGCTCATACTTTGGCCAAGGCTACACCTTC
13	NA	TRBV28	TRBJ1-1	NA	CASSLLKNTEAFF	TGTGCCAGCAGTTTATTAAAAAACACTGAAGCTTTCTTT
14	NA	TRBV18	TRBJ1-1	NA	CASSPPPSGTEAFF	TGTGCCAGCTCACCCCCTCCCTCGGGGACTGAAGCTTTCTTT
17	NA	TRBV15	TRBJ1-5	NA	CATSRDPEARVNQPQHF	TGTGCCACCAGCAGAGATCCTGAAGCCAGGGTAAATCAGCCCCAGCATTTT
15	NA	TRBV9	TRBJ2-2	NA	CASSVNPGPTGELFF	TGTGCCAGCAGCGTAAACCCGGGGCCCACCGGGGAGCTGTTTTTT
15	NA	TRBV7-8	TRBJ1-4	NA	CASSRGTHWDEKLFF	TGTGCCAGCAGCCGAGGGACACACTGGGATGAAAAACTGTTTTTT
16	NA	TRBV4-2	TRBJ2-4	NA	CASSQDAGNRQNIQYF	TGTGCCAGCAGCCAAGATGCAGGGAACCGGCAAAACATTCAGTACTTC
16	NA	TRBV18	TRBJ1-5	TRBD1	CASSPTTGSYNQPQHF	TGTGCCAGCTCACCGACGACAGGGTCATACAATCAGCCCCAGCATTTT
14	NA	TRBV6-7	TRBJ2-2	TRBD1	CARKGQGNTGELFF	TGTGCCAGAAAGGGACAGGGGAACACCGGGGAGCTGTTTTTT
13	NA	TRBV28	TRBJ1-2	NA	CASSFGQPYGYTF	TGTGCCAGCAGTTTCGGACAGCCCTATGGCTACACCTTC
13	NA	TRBV28	TRBJ1-4	NA	CASSRTGGEKLFF	TGTGCCAGCAGTCGGACTGGGGGCGAAAAACTGTTTTTT
14	once	TRBV9	TRBJ2-7	TRBD2	CASSVGGRAHEQYF	TGTGCCAGCAGCGTAGGCGGGAGGGCCCACGAGCAGTACTTC
15	NA	TRBV7-2	TRBJ1-3	NA	CASSLAWGTGNTIYF	TGTGCCAGCAGCTTAGCTTGGGGGACTGGAAACACCATATATTTT
12	NA	TRBV5-5	TRBJ2-7	NA	CASSLYTAEQYF	TGTGCCAGCAGCTTGTATACAGCCGAGCAGTACTTC
16	NA	TRBV18	TRBJ2-3	TRBD2	CASSPIASGGTDTQYF	TGTGCCAGCTCACCAATCGCTAGCGGGGGCACAGATACGCAGTATTTT
15	NA	TRBV2	TRBJ1-2	TRBD1	CARRDRDRTNYGYTF	TGTGCCAGACGGGACAGGGATCGGACTAACTATGGCTACACCTTC
16	NA	TRBV27	TRBJ2-7	TRBD1	CASSSYRQGQGHEQYF	TGTGCCAGCAGTTCCTATAGACAGGGACAGGGCCACGAGCAGTACTTC
15	NA	TRBV7-8	TRBJ2-1	NA	CASSLIPGANNEQFF	TGTGCCAGCAGCTTGATTCCGGGGGCCAACAATGAGCAGTTCTTC
14	NA	TRBV6-5	TRBJ1-1	NA	CASTQVGLSTEAFF	TGTGCCAGCACCCAAGTGGGACTCTCCACTGAAGCTTTCTTT
15	NA	TRBV9	TRBJ2-1	NA	CASSVALGIYNEQFF	TGTGCCAGCAGCGTAGCTCTAGGGATCTACAATGAGCAGTTCTTC